In this sample, the clone carrying this T cell receptor beta chain turned up a few times. Its specificity is unknown. This sample stems from a study of response to subunit inactivated influenza vaccine. TCRdb passed the RT-PCR reads through MiXCR, listing each CDR3 protein once. The repertoire holds approximately 530,000 distinct CDR3 sequences, with 10% to 15% as singletons. Overall study findings and caveats: The authors put forward the suggestion that each seasonal influenza vaccination may bring in only a limited number of new T cells.

The CDR3 runs 13 residues. V was pared by 10 bases and J by 6 bases, with 10 bases of the junction left unmatched. CDR1 and CDR2 from the germline V gene are MNHEY and SMNVEV (reference sequence). The receptor's source is a man aged 45-65 years who received an inactivated influenza vaccine. The material sequenced was PBMCs from blood, taken about 40 days after vaccination. The chain has TRBV27 and TRBJ1-1; TRBD1 aligns across 8 bases. The CDR3 loop is CATVDRVRAEAFF. In DNA form, the CDR3 reads TGTGCCACCGTGGACAGGGTCAGGGCTGAAGCTTTCTTT.